This T cell receptor beta chain was sequenced during a study of blood T cell repertoires in COVID-19. Study in general: Spain, Italy and the United States supplied samples that represented acute and convalescent COVID-19. PBMCs, B-cell-depleted T cells, or T cells were the source of the cDNA or gDNA that made up the material.

Which cohort a participant joined came from the clinical history participants gave. V was trimmed by 6 bases and J by 4 bases, leaving 15 bases between them. The CDR3 has 13 amino acids. Per the germline V gene, CDR1 is SQVTM and CDR2 is ANQGSEA. In the original workflow: Estimated nucleated cell counts came from reference gene primer amplification. This table comes from immunoSEQ multiplex PCR, and its TCRdb copy is limited to in-frame clones, with some not included. V and J calls and clone size are those listed in that table; D and trimming were worked out from the DNA. Of about 200,000 clones in the sample, more than 70% are singletons; the top ten hold around 5.7%.

The source of this sequence is a middle-aged man with acute COVID-19. The chain links TRBV29-1 to TRBJ2-5, with D perhaps TRBD2 (5 bases). The specimen sequenced was PBMCs or T cells enriched from blood (not recorded which). CDR3 sequence reads: CSVRRPEVETQYF. As DNA, the CDR3 is TGCAGCGTGAGAAGACCGGAGGTAGAGACCCAGTACTTC. Full variable domain (outside the CDR3, taken from reference TRBV29-1 and TRBJ2-5): SAVISQKPSRDICQRGTSLTIQCQVDSQVTMMFWYRQQPGQSLTLIATANQGSEATYESGFVIDKFPISRPNLTFSTLTVSNMSPEDSSIYLCSVRRPEVETQYFGPGTRLLVL.